A single sample is the source of the 14 T cell receptor beta chains below, sequenced in a study of identical twins. TCRdb passed the 5' RACE reads through MiXCR, listing each CDR3 protein once. The table includes approximately 670,000 distinct CDR3 sequences, around 6% detected once. The sequenced sample was naive T cells sorted from blood. The origin of the receptors is a man between 18 and 29 years old in good health.

CDR3 sequence reads: CASSNRTYGYGYTF. CDR3 DNA sequence: TGTGCCAGCAGCAACAGAACTTACGGATATGGCTACACCTTC. The rearrangement links TRBV11-1 to TRBJ1-2, with D uncertain. Germline loops: CDR1 SGHAT, CDR2 FQDESV (reference sequence). V was shortened by 5 bases and J by 5 bases, with 15 bases between the two germline ends. This CDR3 is 14 amino acids long.

This clonotype was found many times. The V call is TRBV5-1, the J call TRBJ2-1, with 9 bases that match TRBD2. The junction had 6 bases not matched to a gene; V was cut back by 4 bases and J by 4 bases. In germline, CDR1 is SGHRS, CDR2 YFSETQ. The CDR3 has 15 residues. CDR3 coding DNA: TGCGCCAGCAGCCCCGGGACTAGCATATACAATGAGCAGTTCTTC. The encoded protein is CASSPGTSIYNEQFF. Variable domain in full (rest from reference TRBV5-1 and TRBJ2-1): KAGVTQTPRYLIKTRGQQVTLSCSPISGHRSVSWYQQTPGQGLQFLFEYFSETQRNKGNFPGRFSGRQFSNSRSEMNVSTLELGDSALYLCASSPGTSIYNEQFFGPGTRLTVL.

In its sample, this clonotype was seen a few times. This chain joins TRBV11-2 and TRBJ2-1; 9 bases fit TRBD2. The CDR3 totals 16 residues. In germline, CDR1 is SGHAT, CDR2 FQNNGV. Trimming cost V 1 base and J 6 bases; bases outside gene matches: 7. The CDR3 loop reads CASSLGWSGRSNEQFF. In DNA, the CDR3 is TGTGCCAGCAGCTTAGGGTGGAGCGGGAGGTCCAATGAGCAGTTCTTC.

This clonotype was observed at least ten times. This sequence joins TRBV10-3 and TRBJ2-3; weak D call: TRBD2 (5 bases). Germline loops: CDR1 ENHRY, CDR2 SYGVKD. This CDR3 comprises 9 residues. Trimming took 8 bases from V and 13 from J, leaving 10 bases between them. CDR3 residues: CAIGSDKYF. CDR3 bases: TGTGCCATCGGGAGTGATAAGTATTTT.

This chain connects TRBV5-1 to TRBJ1-1; unclear D gene. From germline, CDR1 is SGHRS and CDR2 YFSETQ. The germline V and J ends were trimmed by 0 bases and 2 bases, with 17 bases remaining between them. The CDR3 has 17 amino acids. The CDR3 nucleotides are TGCGCCAGCAGCTTGGGTCAGGCGGCTGTAATTAACACTGAAGCTTTCTTT. This codes for CASSLGQAAVINTEAFF.

This clonotype appeared a few times. The V call is TRBV6-1, the J call TRBJ2-4; TRBD2 agrees at 7 bases. The V segment lost 5 bases and the J segment 6 bases; nucleotides outside the gene matches: 7. Germline CDR1 reads MNHNS; CDR2 reads SASEGT. This CDR3 is 14 amino acids long. In DNA form, the CDR3 reads TGTGCCAGCAGTCCATCGCCGGGGGGAAACATTCAGTACTTC. Its protein is CASSPSPGGNIQYF.

The chain recombines TRBV14 with TRBJ1-5, with a possible D match to TRBD1 (5 bases). V shed 1 base and J shed 6 bases, with 22 bases lying between them. The CDR3 contains 18 residues. Germline CDR1 SGHDN, CDR2 FVKESK. The CDR3 sequence is CASSQAGGAPEDGQPQHF. The DNA of the CDR3 is TGTGCCAGCAGCCAAGCGGGTGGGGCTCCAGAGGATGGTCAGCCCCAGCATTTT.

This clonotype has a handful of counts. The CDR3 DNA follows: TGTGCCAGTAGACGGAGGGGGCACAACACCGGGGAGCTGTTTTTT. This sequence encodes CASRRRGHNTGELFF. The chain employs TRBV19 and TRBJ2-2; TRBD1 is a possible D gene (7 bases). CDR1 is LNHDA, CDR2 SQIVND, per germline (reference sequence). Trimming took 6 bases from V and 2 from J, leaving 13 bases between them. The CDR3 runs 15 residues.

This clonotype was recorded many times. The chain employs TRBV7-7 and TRBJ2-1; perhaps TRBD1 as D (8 bases). This CDR3 region has 15 residues. V lost 4 bases, J lost 10 bases, and 20 bases lay in between. Germline V CDR1 and CDR2: SSHAT, FNYEAQ (reference sequence). The CDR3 sequence is CASSSKTGEGGEQFF. The DNA of the CDR3 is TGTGCCAGCAGCTCGAAGACAGGGGAGGGGGGGGAGCAGTTCTTC.

This chain connects TRBV3-1 to TRBJ2-7; 8 bases fit TRBD2. V dropped 1 base and J dropped 3; count of bases not matched to a gene: 5. This CDR3 comprises 15 residues. Germline CDR1 reads LGHDT; CDR2 reads YNNKEL (reference sequence). The CDR3 sequence: CASSQGTSRHYEQYV. The CDR3 bases are TGTGCCAGCAGCCAAGGGACTAGCAGGCACTACGAGCAGTACGTC.

The chain carries TRBV20-1 and TRBJ2-7; 8 bases fit TRBD2. V trimming: 1 base; J trimming: 1 base; junction bases outside the gene matches: 9. The germline CDR1 and CDR2 sequences are DFQATT and SNEGSKA (reference sequence). There are 16 residues in the CDR3. Here the CDR3 reads CSARGNVAGPSYEQYF. The CDR3 DNA reads TGCAGTGCTAGAGGCAACGTAGCGGGACCTTCCTACGAGCAGTACTTC.

The rearrangement uses TRBV18 and TRBJ2-3; no clear D gene. CDR3 length: 13 residues. The V end was cut by 6 bases, the J end by 5 bases, with 12 bases between. Germline loops: CDR1 KGHSH, CDR2 LQKENI. CDR3 DNA: TGTGCCAGCTCTACTTTACCTCAAGATACGCAGTATTTT. Translated: CASSTLPQDTQYF.

This clonotype was seen ten or more times. This rearrangement joins TRBV12-3 or TRBV12-4 to TRBJ1-1, with 7 bases identical to TRBD1. The CDR3 length is 14 residues. After removal of 3 bases from V and 4 bases from J, the junction contained 5 bases not matched to a gene. The CDR3 loop is CASSFKGAVTEAFF. Here the CDR3 DNA reads TGTGCCAGCAGTTTCAAGGGGGCGGTCACTGAAGCTTTCTTT.

Only a few counts were recorded for this clonotype. This chain uses TRBV5-1 with TRBJ2-1; 10 nucleotides line up with TRBD2. In germline, CDR1 is SGHRS, CDR2 YFSETQ. The CDR3 is 15 residues long. V was clipped by 4 bases and J by 7 bases; unmatched bases: 8. CDR3 in amino acids: CASSQSGRAMNEQFF. The CDR3 DNA reads TGCGCCAGCAGCCAAAGCGGGAGGGCCATGAATGAGCAGTTCTTC.